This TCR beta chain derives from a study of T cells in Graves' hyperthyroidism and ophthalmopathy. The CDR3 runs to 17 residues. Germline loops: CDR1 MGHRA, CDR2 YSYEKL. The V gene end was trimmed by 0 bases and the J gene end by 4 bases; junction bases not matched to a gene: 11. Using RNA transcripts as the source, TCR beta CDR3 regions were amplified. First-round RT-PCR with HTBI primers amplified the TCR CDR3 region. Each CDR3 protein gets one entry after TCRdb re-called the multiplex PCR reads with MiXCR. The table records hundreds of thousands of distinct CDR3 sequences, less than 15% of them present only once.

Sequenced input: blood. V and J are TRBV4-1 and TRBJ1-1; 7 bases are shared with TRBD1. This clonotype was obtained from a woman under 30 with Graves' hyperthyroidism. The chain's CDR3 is CASSQDLRGQAATEAFF. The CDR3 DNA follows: TGCGCCAGCAGCCAAGATCTAAGGGGGCAGGCGGCCACTGAAGCTTTCTTT.